This TCR beta chain was recovered during a study of cytomegalovirus exposure and HLA in healthy donors. Study at large: When 398 donors were genotyped, more than 70% of them were found to fall in the Caucasian-associated ancestry cluster.

The CDR3 has 15 residues. The V gene's germline CDR1 is MDHEN and CDR2 SYDVKM. V was clipped by 6 bases and J by 0 bases, with 12 bases between them. Primers included in the PCR were 60 Vbeta and 13 Jbeta primers. Libraries were prepared by immunoSEQ multiplex PCR; TCRdb keeps only in-frame clonotypes and omits some of them. The sample shows 120,000 or so clones, over 60% of them seen only once. Study results and caveats: It was reportedly the case that the classifier diagnosed cytomegalovirus status with high specificity and sensitivity. There was a cluster of highly shared sequence variants that was likely a sequencing artifact. In a later analysis, HLA-C alleles had the fewest associated TCRs, DRB1 alleles the most.

In regard to this clone: Its antigen remains unidentified.

This TCR was sampled from a woman aged 40 to 49 in good health and CMV-seropositive. This chain connects TRBV28 to TRBJ1-5, with no clear D. Sequenced sample: PBMCs. The CDR3 nucleotides are TGTGCCAGCAGCTCAGGCCTATATAGCAATCAGCCCCAGCATTTT. This sequence encodes CASSSGLYSNQPQHF.